This T cell receptor beta chain was sequenced during a study of CD8 T cells in Susac syndrome. This CDR3 spans 13 amino acids. With 1 base removed from V and 6 bases from J, the gap between germline ends came to 10 bases. Germline V gene lookup returns CDR1 SGHRS and CDR2 YFSETQ. It was with random hexamers that about 0.45 to 1 ug RNA was reverse transcribed. TCRdb fed the immunoSEQ multiplex PCR reads into MiXCR, producing one record per CDR3 protein. The sample lists 75,000 to 95,000 distinct CDR3 sequences, 80% to 95% occurring once. Sequenced input: CD8+ T cells from PBMCs. The sequence was obtained from a human donor with Susac syndrome. This chain connects TRBV5-1 to TRBJ1-2, with D perhaps matching TRBD1 (6 bases). The CDR3, as DNA: TGCGCCAGCAGCTTGAGGGCAGGGGATGGCTACACCTTC. Its protein is CASSLRAGDGYTF.